This T cell receptor beta chain appears in the sequencing data of a study of blood T cell repertoires in COVID-19. Study background: Specimens from acute and convalescent COVID-19 originated in the United States, Italy and Spain.

The assay was immunoSEQ multiplex PCR, and TCRdb's table has in-frame clones only and misses some. Of 200,000 to 250,000 clones listed, 75% to 85% are singletons. One Seattle source followed patients from active infection through their disease course. CDR1 is KGHSH and CDR2 is LQKENI in the germline V gene. The CDR3 spans 15 residues. Trimming took 3 bases from V and 7 from J, leaving 15 bases between them. The sample was peripheral blood. This chain links TRBV18 with TRBJ1-4, with no clear D. The clonotype originates from a man aged 50 or older with COVID-19, enrolled during active disease. This CDR3 is CASSPEGAGAEKLFF. The CDR3 nucleotides read TGTGCCAGCTCACCCGAGGGCGCAGGCGCTGAAAAACTGTTTTTT.